Below are 3 T cell receptor beta chains sequenced from a single sample in a study of chemoradiotherapy in HPV16-positive cancers. Measured with immunoSEQ multiplex PCR; TCRdb has only the in-frame clones, and not every one. The sample lists about 39,000 clones; around 76% were seen once. This sample comprised blood, obtained from a patient who underwent chemoradiotherapy. The receptors here all came from a human donor with HPV-associated anogenital cancer.

The chain uses TRBV25-1 and TRBJ2-1; TRBD2 is a possible D gene (6 bases). The CDR3 extends over 15 amino acids. The V gene lost 6 bases and the J gene lost 9 bases, with 21 bases spanning the gap. Germline CDR1 reads MGHDK; CDR2 reads SYGVNS. The CDR3 nucleotides read TGTGCCAGCAGCTTAAGGGAGACTAGGGATGGTGAGCAGTTCTTC. It is translated as CASSLRETRDGEQFF.

This chain's CDR3 is CASSDPGQANTEAFF. Here the CDR3 DNA reads TGTGCCAGCAGTGATCCGGGACAGGCGAACACTGAAGCTTTCTTT. The chain joins TRBV25-1 to TRBJ1-1; 8 bases are shared with TRBD1. The CDR3 is 15 residues long. J was trimmed by 1 base and V by 3 bases; bases with no gene match: 4. In germline, CDR1 is MGHDK, CDR2 SYGVNS.

This clone was detected only once. V is TRBV2 and J is TRBJ1-5; D is ambiguous. Trimming removed 2 bases at V and 0 bases at J, with 8 bases between. Germline V gene lookup returns CDR1 SNHLY and CDR2 FYNNEI. The CDR3 extends over 15 amino acids. The CDR3 DNA reads TGTGCCAGCAGTGAAAGGGCCGTTAGCAATCAGCCCCAGCATTTT. Protein: CASSERAVSNQPQHF.